The present T cell receptor (beta chain) was sequenced within a study of technical replicates of blood from several donors. There are 17 residues in the CDR3. With 4 bases clipped from V and 3 bases from J, the junction kept 11 bases outside the gene matches. From germline, CDR1 is MDHEN and CDR2 SYDVKM. The method was immunoSEQ multiplex PCR; TCRdb's version includes in-frame clones alone and lacks a portion of them. Counted here are 83,000 or so clones, 90% to 95% occurring once; the ten biggest clones make up about 0.23%. This clone was observed a single time. The receptor was isolated from a human donor in good health. The sample comprised T cells isolated from PBMCs. The rearrangement uses TRBV28 and TRBJ1-2, with 10 bases fitting TRBD1. The CDR3 loop is CASSSIIRQGADYGYTF. CDR3 bases: TGTGCCAGCAGTTCGATTATAAGACAGGGGGCGGACTATGGCTACACCTTC.